This T cell receptor beta chain was retrieved from a study of control samples from healthy donors and cancer patients. Generated by immunoSEQ multiplex PCR, the TCRdb table keeps only in-frame clones and is missing some. The sample contains roughly 400,000 clones, about 93% of which appear only once. The germline V gene has CDR1 MGHRA and CDR2 YSYEKL. The CDR3 runs 16 residues. V shed 1 base and J shed 0 bases, with 12 bases lying between them. The sequence derives from a man aged 40-49 years with head and neck cancer. The chain has TRBV4-1 and TRBJ1-1; D is perhaps TRBD1 (5 bases). The sequenced sample consisted of PBMCs. The CDR3 loop is CASSQGKGLMNTEAFF. The CDR3, as DNA: TGCGCCAGCAGCCAAGGGAAGGGGCTCATGAACACTGAAGCTTTCTTT.